This T cell receptor (beta chain) was profiled in a study of radiotherapy plus CTLA-4 blockade in lung cancer. Study details: About a sixth of enrolled patients responded objectively, and around 30% had disease control. General study findings and limits: Among reported predictors of response, early blood T cell clone dynamics with interferon-beta performed best. Blood-borne expansion of tumor-derived TCR clones followed radiotherapy plus ipilimumab.

CDR1 is MNHNS and CDR2 is SASEGT in the germline V gene. Trimming pared 10 bases from V and 1 base from J, leaving 13 bases between. The CDR3 covers 13 residues. The protocol was immunoSEQ multiplex PCR, while the TCRdb copy is restricted to in-frame clones and leaves out a portion. This table holds some 110,000 clones, 78% found once. In the case of this clone: The antigen is unknown.

This clonotype originated in a human donor with non-small cell lung cancer who had a partial response to radiotherapy plus ipilimumab. Sample: peripheral blood, taken from a patient treated with radiotherapy plus ipilimumab. This chain links TRBV6-1 with TRBJ1-2; a possible D gene is TRBD1 (6 bases). CDR3 amino acids: CATGGWGNYGYTF. The CDR3 nucleotides are TGTGCCACGGGGGGCTGGGGTAACTATGGCTACACCTTC.